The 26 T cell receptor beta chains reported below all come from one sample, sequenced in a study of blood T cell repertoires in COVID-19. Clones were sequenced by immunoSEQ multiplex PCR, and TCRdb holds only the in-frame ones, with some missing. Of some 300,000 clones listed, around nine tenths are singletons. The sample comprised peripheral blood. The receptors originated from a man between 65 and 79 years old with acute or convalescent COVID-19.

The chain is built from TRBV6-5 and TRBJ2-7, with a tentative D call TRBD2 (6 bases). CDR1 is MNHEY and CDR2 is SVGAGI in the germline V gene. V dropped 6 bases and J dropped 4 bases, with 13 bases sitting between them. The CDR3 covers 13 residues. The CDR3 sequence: CASSQPGGYEQYF. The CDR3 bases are TGTGCCAGCAGCCAACCCGGGGGTTACGAGCAGTACTTC.

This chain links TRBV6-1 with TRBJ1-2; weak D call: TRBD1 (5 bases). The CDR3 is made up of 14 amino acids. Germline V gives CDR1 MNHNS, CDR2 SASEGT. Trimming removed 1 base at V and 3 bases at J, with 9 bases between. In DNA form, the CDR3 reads TGTGCCAGCAGTGAAGAACAGGCTTACTATGGCTACACCTTC. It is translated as CASSEEQAYYGYTF.

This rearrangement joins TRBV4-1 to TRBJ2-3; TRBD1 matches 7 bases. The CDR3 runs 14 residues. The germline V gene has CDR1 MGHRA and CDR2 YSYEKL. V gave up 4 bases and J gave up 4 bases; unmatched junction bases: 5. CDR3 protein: CASSRDRVADTQYF. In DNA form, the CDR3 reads TGCGCCAGCAGCCGCGACAGGGTGGCAGATACGCAGTATTTT.

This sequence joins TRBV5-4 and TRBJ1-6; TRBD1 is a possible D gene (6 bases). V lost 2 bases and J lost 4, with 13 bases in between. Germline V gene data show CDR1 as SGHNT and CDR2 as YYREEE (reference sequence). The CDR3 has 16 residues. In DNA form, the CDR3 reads TGTGCCAGCAGCTTACAGGGCAACCTTTATAATTCACCCCTCCACTTT. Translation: CASSLQGNLYNSPLHF.

For the CDR3, the DNA is TGTGCCAGCAGCCCATGGGACAGGACTTCCGAGCAGTACTTC. Translated, it gives CASSPWDRTSEQYF. The chain employs TRBV3-1 (or the pseudogene TRBV3-2) and TRBJ2-7; 8 bases align to TRBD1. This CDR3 contains 14 residues. Germline-derived CDR1 and CDR2 are LGHDT and YNNKEL (reference sequence). The ends lost 4 bases at V and 6 bases at J; junction bases unmatched: 8.

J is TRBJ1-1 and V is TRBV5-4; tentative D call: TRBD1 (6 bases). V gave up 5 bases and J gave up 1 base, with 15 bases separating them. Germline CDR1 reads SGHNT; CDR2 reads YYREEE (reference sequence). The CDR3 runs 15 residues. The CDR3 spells CASRTQQGTNTEAFF. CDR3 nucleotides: TGTGCCAGCAGAACGCAACAGGGTACGAACACTGAAGCTTTCTTT.

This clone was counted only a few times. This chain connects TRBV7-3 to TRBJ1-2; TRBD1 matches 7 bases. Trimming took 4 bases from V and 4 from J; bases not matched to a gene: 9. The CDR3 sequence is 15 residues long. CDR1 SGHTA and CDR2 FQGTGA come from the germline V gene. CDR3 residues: CASSSSRDSSYGYTF. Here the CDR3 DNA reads TGTGCCAGCAGCTCCTCCCGGGACAGTTCCTATGGCTACACCTTC.

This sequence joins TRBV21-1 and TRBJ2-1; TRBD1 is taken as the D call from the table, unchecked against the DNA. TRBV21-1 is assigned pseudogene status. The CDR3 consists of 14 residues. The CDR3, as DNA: TGTGCCAGCAGCGCCCGGACAGGGCGTAATGAGCAGTTCTTC. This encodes CASSARTGRNEQFF.

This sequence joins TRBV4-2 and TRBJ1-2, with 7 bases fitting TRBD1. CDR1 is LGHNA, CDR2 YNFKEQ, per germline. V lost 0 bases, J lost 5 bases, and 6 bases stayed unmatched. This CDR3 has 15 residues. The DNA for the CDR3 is TGTGCCAGCAGCCAAGATTTACAGGGGATATATGGCTACACCTTC. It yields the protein CASSQDLQGIYGYTF.

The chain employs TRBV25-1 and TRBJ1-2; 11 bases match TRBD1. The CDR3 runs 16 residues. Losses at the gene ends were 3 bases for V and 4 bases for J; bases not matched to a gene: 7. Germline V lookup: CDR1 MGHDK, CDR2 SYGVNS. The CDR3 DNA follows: TGTGCCAGCAGTGATTCCCGGGACAGGGGGACCTATGGCTACACCTTC. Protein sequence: CASSDSRDRGTYGYTF.

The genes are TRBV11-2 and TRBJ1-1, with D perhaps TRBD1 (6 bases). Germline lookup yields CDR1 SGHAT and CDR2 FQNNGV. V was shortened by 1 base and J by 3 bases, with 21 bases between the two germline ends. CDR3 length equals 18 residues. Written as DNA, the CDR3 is TGTGCCAGCAGCTTAGTTCTACGAGGGGGAGGGATTCACACTGAAGCTTTCTTT. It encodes CASSLVLRGGGIHTEAFF.

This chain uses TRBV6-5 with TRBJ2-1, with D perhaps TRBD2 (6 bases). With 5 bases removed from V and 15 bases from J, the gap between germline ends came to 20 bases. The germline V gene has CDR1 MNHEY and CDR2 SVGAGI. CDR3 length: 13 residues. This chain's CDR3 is CASSRTPTSSRFF. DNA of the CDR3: TGTGCCAGCAGTCGGACTCCGACTAGTTCTAGGTTCTTC.

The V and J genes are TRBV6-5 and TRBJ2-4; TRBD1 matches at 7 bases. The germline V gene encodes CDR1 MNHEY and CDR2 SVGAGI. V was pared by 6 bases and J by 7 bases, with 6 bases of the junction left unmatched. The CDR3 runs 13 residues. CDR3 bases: TGTGCCAGCAGCAGACAGGGAAAGAACATTCAGTACTTC. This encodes CASSRQGKNIQYF.

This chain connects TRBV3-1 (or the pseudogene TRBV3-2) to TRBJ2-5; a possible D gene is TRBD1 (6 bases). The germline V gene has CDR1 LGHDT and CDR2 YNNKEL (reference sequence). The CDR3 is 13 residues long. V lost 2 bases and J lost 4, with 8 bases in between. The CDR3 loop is CASSQIRGETQYF. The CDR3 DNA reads TGTGCCAGCAGCCAAATCAGGGGAGAGACCCAGTACTTC.

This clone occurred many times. In nucleotides, the CDR3 is TGTGCCAGCAGCCAAGGGGTAGCGGGCACAGATACGCAGTATTTT. Amino acid sequence: CASSQGVAGTDTQYF. V usage is TRBV14 and J usage is TRBJ2-3; D possibly corresponds to TRBD2 (6 bases). Germline assignment: CDR1 SGHDN and CDR2 FVKESK. Trimming pared 1 base from V and 1 base from J, leaving 9 bases between. This CDR3 is built from 15 residues.

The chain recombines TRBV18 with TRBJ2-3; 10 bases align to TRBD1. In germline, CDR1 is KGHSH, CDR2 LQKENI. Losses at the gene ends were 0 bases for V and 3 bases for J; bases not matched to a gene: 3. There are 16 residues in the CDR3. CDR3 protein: CASSPPGQGLTDTQYF. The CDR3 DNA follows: TGTGCCAGCTCACCACCGGGACAGGGGTTGACAGATACGCAGTATTTT.

The CDR3 DNA follows: TGCGCCAGCAGCTTACAGGGGACCGAGACCCAGTACTTC. Translated: CASSLQGTETQYF. The chain joins TRBV5-1 to TRBJ2-5, with 7 positions matching TRBD1. V trimming: 2 bases; J trimming: 5 bases; junction bases outside the gene matches: 3. This CDR3 region has 13 residues. The germline V gene has CDR1 SGHRS and CDR2 YFSETQ.

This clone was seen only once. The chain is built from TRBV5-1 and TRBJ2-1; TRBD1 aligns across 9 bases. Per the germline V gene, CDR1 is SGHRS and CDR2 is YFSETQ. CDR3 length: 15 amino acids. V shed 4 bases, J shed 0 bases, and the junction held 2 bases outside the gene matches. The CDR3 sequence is CASSVTGGSYNEQFF. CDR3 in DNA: TGCGCCAGCAGCGTGACAGGGGGCTCCTACAATGAGCAGTTCTTC. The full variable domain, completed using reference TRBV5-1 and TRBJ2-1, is KAGVTQTPRYLIKTRGQQVTLSCSPISGHRSVSWYQQTPGQGLQFLFEYFSETQRNKGNFPGRFSGRQFSNSRSEMNVSTLELGDSALYLCASSVTGGSYNEQFFGPGTRLTVL.

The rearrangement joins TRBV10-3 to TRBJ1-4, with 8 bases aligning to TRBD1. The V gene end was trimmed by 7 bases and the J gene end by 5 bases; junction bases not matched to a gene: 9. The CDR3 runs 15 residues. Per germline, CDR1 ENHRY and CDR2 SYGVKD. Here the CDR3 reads CAIIWQGAQNEKLFF. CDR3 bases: TGTGCCATCATTTGGCAGGGGGCACAAAATGAAAAACTGTTTTTT.

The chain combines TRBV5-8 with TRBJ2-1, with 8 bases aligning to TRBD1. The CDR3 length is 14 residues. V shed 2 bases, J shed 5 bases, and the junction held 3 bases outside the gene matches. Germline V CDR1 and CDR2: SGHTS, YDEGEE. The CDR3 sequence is CASSFRGPDNEQFF. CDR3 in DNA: TGTGCCAGCAGCTTCAGGGGGCCCGACAATGAGCAGTTCTTC.

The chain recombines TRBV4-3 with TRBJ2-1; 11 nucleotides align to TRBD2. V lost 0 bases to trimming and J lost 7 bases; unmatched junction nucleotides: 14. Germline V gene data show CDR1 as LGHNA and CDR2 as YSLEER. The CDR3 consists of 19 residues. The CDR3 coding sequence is TGCGCCAGCAGCCAAGATCCGGCTAGCGGGAGGTTATTGGGGAATGAGCAGTTCTTC. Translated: CASSQDPASGRLLGNEQFF.

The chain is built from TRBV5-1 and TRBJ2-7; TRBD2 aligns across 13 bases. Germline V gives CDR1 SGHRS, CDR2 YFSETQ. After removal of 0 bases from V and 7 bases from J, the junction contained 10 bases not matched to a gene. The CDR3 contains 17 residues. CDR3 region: CASSLAGTSGNWGEQYF. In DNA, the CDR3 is TGCGCCAGCAGCTTGGCCGGGACTAGCGGGAACTGGGGGGAGCAGTACTTC. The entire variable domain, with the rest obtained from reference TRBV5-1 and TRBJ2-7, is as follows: KAGVTQTPRYLIKTRGQQVTLSCSPISGHRSVSWYQQTPGQGLQFLFEYFSETQRNKGNFPGRFSGRQFSNSRSEMNVSTLELGDSALYLCASSLAGTSGNWGEQYFGPGTRLTVT.

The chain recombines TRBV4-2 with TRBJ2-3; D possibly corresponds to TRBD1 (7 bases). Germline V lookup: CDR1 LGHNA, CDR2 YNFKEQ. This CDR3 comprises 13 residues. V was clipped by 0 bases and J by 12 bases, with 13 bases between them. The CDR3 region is CASSQEEGTEQYF. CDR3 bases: TGTGCCAGCAGCCAAGAGGAGGGGACAGAACAGTATTTT.

CDR3 in amino acids: CASSLTLSSYEQYF. The CDR3 coding sequence is TGTGCCAGCAGCTTAACGCTCAGCTCCTACGAGCAGTACTTC. The chain has TRBV7-2 and TRBJ2-7; D is undetermined. Germline V gene data show CDR1 as SGHTA and CDR2 as FQGNSA. This CDR3 contains 14 residues. V lost 2 bases and J lost 0, with 8 bases in between.

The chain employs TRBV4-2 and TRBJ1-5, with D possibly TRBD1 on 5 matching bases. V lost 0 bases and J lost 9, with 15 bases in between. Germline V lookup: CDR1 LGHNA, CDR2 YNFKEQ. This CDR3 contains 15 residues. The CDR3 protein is CASSQDRVGGWPQHF. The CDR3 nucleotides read TGTGCCAGCAGCCAAGACAGGGTCGGTGGATGGCCCCAGCATTTT.

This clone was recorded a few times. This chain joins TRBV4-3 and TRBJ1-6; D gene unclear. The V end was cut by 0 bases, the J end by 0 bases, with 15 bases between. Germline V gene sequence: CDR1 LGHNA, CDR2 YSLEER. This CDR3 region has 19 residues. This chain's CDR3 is CASSQDHPTPSSYNSPLHF. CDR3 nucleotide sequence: TGCGCCAGCAGCCAAGATCATCCTACCCCGAGCTCCTATAATTCACCCCTCCACTTT.